This T cell receptor (beta chain) was sequenced during a study of beta chain features in type 1 diabetes. As concerns this clone: Antigen: not known.

Overall study findings and caveats: Across patients, naive, central memory and Treg TCRB repertoires exhibited apparently greater similarity than was observed across healthy donors. For type 1 diabetes patients, VDJ junctions showed fewer insertions and more deletions. No resolution was reached here on whether HLA type influences TCRB rearrangement.

Expressed TCRB transcripts were sequenced, since all the RNA that had been isolated was reverse transcribed. Sequencing used immunoSEQ multiplex PCR; TCRdb keeps in-frame clones, though not all of them. This sample has about 340,000 clones, with roughly 8% found just once. This TCR was sampled from a woman between 18 and 29 years old in good health. The sequenced material came from central memory CD4+ T cells from blood.

The CDR3 loop reads CASSQGYGTDTQYF. CDR3 in DNA: TGTGCCAGCAGCCAGGGGTACGGGACAGATACGCAGTATTTT. The V call is TRBV6-6, the J call TRBJ2-3; D might be TRBD1 (6 bases). The germline CDR1 and CDR2 sequences are MNHNY and SVGAGI (reference sequence). Between the trimmed V and J ends, which lost 6 bases and 3 bases, there was a span of 13 bases. The CDR3 covers 14 residues.